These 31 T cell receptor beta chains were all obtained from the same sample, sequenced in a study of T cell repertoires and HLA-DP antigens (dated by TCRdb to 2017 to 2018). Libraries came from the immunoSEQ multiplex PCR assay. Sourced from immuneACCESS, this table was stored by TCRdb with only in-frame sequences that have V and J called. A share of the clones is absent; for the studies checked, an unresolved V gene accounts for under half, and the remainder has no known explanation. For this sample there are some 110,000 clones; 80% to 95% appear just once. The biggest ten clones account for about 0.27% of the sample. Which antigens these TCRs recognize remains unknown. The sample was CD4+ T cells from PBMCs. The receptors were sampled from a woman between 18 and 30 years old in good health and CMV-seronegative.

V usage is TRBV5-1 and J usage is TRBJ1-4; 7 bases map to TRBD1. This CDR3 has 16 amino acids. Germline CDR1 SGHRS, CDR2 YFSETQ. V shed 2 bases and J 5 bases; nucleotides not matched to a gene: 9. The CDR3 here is CASSFGQGGANEKLFF. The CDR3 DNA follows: TGCGCCAGCAGCTTTGGCCAGGGGGGAGCCAATGAAAAACTGTTTTTT.

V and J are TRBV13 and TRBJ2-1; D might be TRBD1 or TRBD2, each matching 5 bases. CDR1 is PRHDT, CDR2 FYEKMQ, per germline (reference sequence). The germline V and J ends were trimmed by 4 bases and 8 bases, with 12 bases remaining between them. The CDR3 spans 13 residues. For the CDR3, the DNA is TGTGCCAGCAGCTCCCCGAGGGGCGATGAGCAGTTCTTC. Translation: CASSSPRGDEQFF.

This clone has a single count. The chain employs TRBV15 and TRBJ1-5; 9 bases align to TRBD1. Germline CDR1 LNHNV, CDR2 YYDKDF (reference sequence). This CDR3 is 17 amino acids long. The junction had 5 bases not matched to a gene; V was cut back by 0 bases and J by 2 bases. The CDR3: CATSRDGDRVGNQPQHF. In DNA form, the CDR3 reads TGTGCCACCAGCAGAGATGGGGACAGGGTAGGCAATCAGCCCCAGCATTTT.

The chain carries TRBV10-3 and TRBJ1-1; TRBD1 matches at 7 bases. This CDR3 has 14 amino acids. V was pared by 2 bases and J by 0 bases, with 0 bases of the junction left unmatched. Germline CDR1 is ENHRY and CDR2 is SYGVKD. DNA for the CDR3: TGTGCCATCAGTGAGACAGGGGTGAACACTGAAGCTTTCTTT. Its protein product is CAISETGVNTEAFF.

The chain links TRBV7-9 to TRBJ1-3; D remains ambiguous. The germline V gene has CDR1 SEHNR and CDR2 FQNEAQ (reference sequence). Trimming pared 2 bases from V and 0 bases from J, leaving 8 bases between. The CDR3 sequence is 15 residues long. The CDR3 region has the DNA TGTGCCAGCAGCTTACTTGAGAGCTCTGGAAACACCATATATTTT. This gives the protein CASSLLESSGNTIYF.

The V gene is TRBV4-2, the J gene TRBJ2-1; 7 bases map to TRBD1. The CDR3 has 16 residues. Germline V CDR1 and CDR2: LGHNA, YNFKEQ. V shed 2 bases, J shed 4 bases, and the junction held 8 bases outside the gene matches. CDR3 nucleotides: TGTGCCAGCAGCCAAACCCCCGGACAGGATTACAATGAGCAGTTCTTC. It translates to CASSQTPGQDYNEQFF.

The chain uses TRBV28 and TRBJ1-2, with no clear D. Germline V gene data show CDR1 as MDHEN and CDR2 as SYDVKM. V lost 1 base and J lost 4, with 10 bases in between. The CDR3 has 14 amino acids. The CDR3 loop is CASSLSVGSYGYTF. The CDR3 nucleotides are TGTGCCAGCAGTTTATCCGTCGGTAGCTATGGCTACACCTTC.

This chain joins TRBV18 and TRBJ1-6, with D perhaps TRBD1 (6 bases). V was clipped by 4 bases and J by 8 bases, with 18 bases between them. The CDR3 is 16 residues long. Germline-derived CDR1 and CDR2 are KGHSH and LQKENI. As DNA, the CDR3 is TGTGCCAGCTCACGGTTAAGGGGGTCAAGAGATTCACCCCTCCACTTT. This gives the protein CASSRLRGSRDSPLHF.

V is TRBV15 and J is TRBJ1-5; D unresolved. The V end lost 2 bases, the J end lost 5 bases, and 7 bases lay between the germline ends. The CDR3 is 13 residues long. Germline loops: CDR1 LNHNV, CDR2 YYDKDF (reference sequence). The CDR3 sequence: CATSRQEHQPQHF. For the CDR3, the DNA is TGTGCCACCAGCAGACAGGAACATCAGCCCCAGCATTTT.

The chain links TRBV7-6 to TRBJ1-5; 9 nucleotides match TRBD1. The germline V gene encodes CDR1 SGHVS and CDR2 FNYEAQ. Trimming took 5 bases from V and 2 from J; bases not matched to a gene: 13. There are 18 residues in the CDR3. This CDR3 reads CASSLEDRGRSGNQPQHF. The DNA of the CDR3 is TGTGCCAGCAGCCTCGAGGACAGGGGTCGGTCGGGCAATCAGCCCCAGCATTTT.

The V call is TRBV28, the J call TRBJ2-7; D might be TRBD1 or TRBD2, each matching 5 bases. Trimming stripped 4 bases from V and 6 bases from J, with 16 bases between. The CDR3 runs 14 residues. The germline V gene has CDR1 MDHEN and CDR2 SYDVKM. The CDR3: CASSWSRGPLEQYF. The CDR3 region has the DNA TGTGCCAGCAGTTGGAGTCGGGGCCCTCTCGAGCAGTACTTC.

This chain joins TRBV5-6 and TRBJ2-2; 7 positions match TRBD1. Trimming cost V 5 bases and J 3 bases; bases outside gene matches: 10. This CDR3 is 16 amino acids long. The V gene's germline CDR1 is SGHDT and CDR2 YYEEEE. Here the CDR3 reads CASSTPGQSYTGELFF. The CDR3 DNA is TGTGCCAGCAGTACACCGGGACAGAGTTACACCGGGGAGCTGTTTTTT.

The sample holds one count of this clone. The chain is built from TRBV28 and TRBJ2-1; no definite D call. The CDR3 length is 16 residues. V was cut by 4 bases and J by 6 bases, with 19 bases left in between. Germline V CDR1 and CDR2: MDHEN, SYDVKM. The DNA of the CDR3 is TGTGCCAGCAGTTCGTATACTGGTTCGTCCCTCAATGAGCAGTTCTTC. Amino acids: CASSSYTGSSLNEQFF.

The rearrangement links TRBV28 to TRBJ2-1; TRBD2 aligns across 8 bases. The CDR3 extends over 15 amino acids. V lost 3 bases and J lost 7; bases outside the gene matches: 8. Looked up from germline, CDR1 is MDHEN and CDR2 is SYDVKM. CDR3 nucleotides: TGTGCCAGCAGTTTTCTAAGCGGGAGTAAAAATGAGCAGTTCTTC. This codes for CASSFLSGSKNEQFF.

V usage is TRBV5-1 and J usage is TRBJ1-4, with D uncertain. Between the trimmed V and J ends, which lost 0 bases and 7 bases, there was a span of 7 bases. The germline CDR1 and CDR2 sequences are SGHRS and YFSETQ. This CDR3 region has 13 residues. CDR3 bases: TGCGCCAGCAGCTTGGTCCCCCGTGAAAAACTGTTTTTT. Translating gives CASSLVPREKLFF.

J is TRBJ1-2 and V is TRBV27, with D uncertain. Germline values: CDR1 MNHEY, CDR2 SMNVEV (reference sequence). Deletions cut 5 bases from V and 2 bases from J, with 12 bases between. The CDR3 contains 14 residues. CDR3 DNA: TGTGCCAGCAGTCCTGGACGGCTCAACTATGGCTACACCTTC. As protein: CASSPGRLNYGYTF.

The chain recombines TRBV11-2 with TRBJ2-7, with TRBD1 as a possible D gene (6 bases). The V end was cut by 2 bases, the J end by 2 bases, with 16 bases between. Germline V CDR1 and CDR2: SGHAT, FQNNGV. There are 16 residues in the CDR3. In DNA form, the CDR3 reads TGTGCCAGCAGCTTAATCGCCAGGGGCGGGCCCTACGAGCAGTACTTC. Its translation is CASSLIARGGPYEQYF.

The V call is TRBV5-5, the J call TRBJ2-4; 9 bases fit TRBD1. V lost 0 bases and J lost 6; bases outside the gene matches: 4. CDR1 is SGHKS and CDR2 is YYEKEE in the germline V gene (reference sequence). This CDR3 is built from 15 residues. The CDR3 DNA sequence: TGTGCCAGCAGCTTGGCCGGGACAGGGCCAAACATTCAGTACTTC. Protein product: CASSLAGTGPNIQYF.

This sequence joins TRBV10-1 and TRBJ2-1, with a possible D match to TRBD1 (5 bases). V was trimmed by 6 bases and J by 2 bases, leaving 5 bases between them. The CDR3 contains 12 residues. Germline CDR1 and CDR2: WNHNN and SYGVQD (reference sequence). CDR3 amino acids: CASRGPYNEQFF. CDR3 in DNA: TGCGCCAGCAGGGGGCCCTACAATGAGCAGTTCTTC.

CDR3 nucleotides: TGTGCCAGCAGCTTAAATGTCGGACCCATGGGTTTAGAGCAGTTCTTC. It codes for CASSLNVGPMGLEQFF. The chain joins TRBV7-3 to TRBJ2-1; D gene uncertain. The CDR3 loop spans 16 amino acids. V lost 1 base to trimming and J lost 10 bases, with 20 bases between them. The germline gives CDR1 SGHTA, CDR2 FQGTGA.

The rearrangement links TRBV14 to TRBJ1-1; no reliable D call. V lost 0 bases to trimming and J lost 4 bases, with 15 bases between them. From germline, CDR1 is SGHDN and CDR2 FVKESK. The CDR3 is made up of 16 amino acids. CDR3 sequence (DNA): TGTGCCAGCAGCCAAGATTCGTGGAGGGTGGTCACTGAAGCTTTCTTT. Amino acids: CASSQDSWRVVTEAFF.

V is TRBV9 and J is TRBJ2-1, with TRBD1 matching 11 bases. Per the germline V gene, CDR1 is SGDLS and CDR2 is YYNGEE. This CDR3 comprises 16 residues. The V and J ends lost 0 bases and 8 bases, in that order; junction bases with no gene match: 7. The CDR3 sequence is CASSVGPGQGADEQFF. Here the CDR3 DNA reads TGTGCCAGCAGCGTAGGCCCCGGACAGGGGGCAGATGAGCAGTTCTTC.

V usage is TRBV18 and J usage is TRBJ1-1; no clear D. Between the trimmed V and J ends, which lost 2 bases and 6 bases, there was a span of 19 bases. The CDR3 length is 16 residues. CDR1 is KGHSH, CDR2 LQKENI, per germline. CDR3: CASSPSPRTAGAEAFF. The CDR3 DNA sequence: TGTGCCAGCTCACCAAGTCCCCGGACGGCGGGCGCTGAAGCTTTCTTT.

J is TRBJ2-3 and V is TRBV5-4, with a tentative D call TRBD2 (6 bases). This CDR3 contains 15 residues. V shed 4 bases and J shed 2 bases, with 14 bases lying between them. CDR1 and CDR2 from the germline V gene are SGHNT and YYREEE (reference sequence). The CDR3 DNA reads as TGTGCCAGCAGCACCGGGGGAACCCTCACAGATACGCAGTATTTT. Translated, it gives CASSTGGTLTDTQYF. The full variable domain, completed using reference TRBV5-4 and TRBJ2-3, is ETGVTQSPTHLIKTRGQQVTLRCSSQSGHNTVSWYQQALGQGPQFIFQYYREEENGRGNFPPRFSGLQFPNYSSELNVNALELDDSALYLCASSTGGTLTDTQYFGPGTRLTVL.

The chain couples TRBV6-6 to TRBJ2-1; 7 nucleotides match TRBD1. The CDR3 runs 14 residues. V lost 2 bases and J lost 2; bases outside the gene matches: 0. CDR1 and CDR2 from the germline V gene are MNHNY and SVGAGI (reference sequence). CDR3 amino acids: CASSYGTAYNEQFF. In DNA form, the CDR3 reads TGTGCCAGCAGTTACGGGACAGCCTACAATGAGCAGTTCTTC.

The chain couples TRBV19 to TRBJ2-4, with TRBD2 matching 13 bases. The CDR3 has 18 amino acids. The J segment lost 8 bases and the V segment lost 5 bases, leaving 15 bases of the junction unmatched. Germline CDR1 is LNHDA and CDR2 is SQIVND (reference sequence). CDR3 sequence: CASSPPPGLAGVMDIQYF. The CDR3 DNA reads TGTGCCAGTAGTCCGCCGCCCGGACTAGCGGGAGTTATGGACATTCAGTACTTC.

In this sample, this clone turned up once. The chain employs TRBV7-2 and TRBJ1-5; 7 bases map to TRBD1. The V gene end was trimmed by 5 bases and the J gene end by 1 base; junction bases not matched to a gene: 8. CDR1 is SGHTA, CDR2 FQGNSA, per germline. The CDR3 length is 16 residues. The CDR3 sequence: CASSDRGGASNQPQHF. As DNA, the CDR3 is TGTGCCAGCAGCGACCGAGGGGGCGCGAGCAATCAGCCCCAGCATTTT.

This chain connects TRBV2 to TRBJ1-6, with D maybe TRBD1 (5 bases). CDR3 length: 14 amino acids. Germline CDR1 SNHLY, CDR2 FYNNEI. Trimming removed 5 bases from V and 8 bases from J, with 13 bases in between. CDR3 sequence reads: CASSFQGWDSPLHF. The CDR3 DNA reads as TGTGCCAGCAGTTTCCAGGGATGGGATTCACCCCTCCACTTT.

The CDR3 region is CASSFGGADSGELFF. Here the CDR3 DNA reads TGTGCCAGCAGCTTCGGGGGGGCCGATTCCGGGGAGCTGTTTTTT. The chain employs TRBV11-3 and TRBJ2-2, with 8 bases fitting TRBD2. In germline, CDR1 is SGHNT, CDR2 YENEEA. CDR3 size: 15 residues. After removal of 3 bases from V and 6 bases from J, the junction contained 6 bases not matched to a gene.

For the CDR3, the DNA is TGTGCCAGTAGTATAACAGGGGAGAGCGGCTACACCTTC. Translation gives CASSITGESGYTF. The chain employs TRBV19 and TRBJ1-2; 7 bases align to TRBD1. The V gene's germline CDR1 is LNHDA and CDR2 SQIVND (reference sequence). The length of the CDR3 is 13 residues. J gave up 8 bases and V 2 bases, and 5 bases lay outside the gene matches. The complete variable domain, with remaining parts taken from reference TRBV19 and TRBJ1-2, reads DGGITQSPKYLFRKEGQNVTLSCEQNLNHDAMYWYRQDPGQGLRLIYYSQIVNDFQKGDIAEGYSVSREKKESFPLTVTSAQKNPTAFYLCASSITGESGYTFGSGTRLTVV.

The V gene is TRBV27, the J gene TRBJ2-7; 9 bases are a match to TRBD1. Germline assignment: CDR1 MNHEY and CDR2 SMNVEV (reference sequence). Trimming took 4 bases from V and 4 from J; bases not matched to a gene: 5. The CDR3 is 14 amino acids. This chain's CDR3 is CASSSDRGGYEQYV. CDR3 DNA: TGTGCCAGCAGTTCAGACAGGGGGGGATACGAGCAGTACGTC.